This T cell receptor beta chain derives from a study of blood T cell repertoires in COVID-19. Study details: COVID-19 samples, acute and convalescent, were from the United States, Italy and Spain. Sample material is recorded as cDNA or gDNA derived from T cells, B-cell-depleted T cells, or PBMCs.

All enrollees were roughly 18 to 90 years old and from 20 to 30 US areas. The study assigned cohorts using participant-reported clinical history. The CDR3 length is 14 residues. Germline CDR1 reads MNHEY; CDR2 reads SVGAGI. The V end lost 6 bases, the J end lost 3 bases, and 15 bases lay between the germline ends. This clone has just a few counts. Assay: immunoSEQ multiplex PCR; the TCRdb copy retains only in-frame clones and omits some. In the table there are 150,000 to 200,000 clones, approximately 81% of which are singletons. The V call is TRBV6-5, the J call TRBJ2-7; D not resolved. The receptor comes from a man between 60 and 75 years old who had recovered from COVID-19. Sequencing was done on a sample of PBMCs or T cells enriched from blood (not recorded which). CDR3 in DNA: TGTGCCAGCAGGGAGATCTCGGAGTACTACGAGCAGTACTTC. Amino acids: CASREISEYYEQYF.